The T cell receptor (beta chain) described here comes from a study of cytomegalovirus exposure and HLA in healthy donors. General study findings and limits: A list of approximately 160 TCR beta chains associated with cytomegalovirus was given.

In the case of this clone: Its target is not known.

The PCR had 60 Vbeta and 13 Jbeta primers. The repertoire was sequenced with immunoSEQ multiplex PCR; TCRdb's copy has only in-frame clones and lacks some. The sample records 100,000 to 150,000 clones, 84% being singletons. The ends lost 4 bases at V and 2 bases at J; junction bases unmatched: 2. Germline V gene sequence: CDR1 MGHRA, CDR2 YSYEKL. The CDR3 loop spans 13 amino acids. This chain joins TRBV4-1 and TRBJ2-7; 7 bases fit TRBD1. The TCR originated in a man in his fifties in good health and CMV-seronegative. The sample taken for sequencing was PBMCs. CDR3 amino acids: CASSPTGAYEQYF. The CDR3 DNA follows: TGCGCCAGCAGCCCCACAGGGGCCTACGAGCAGTACTTC.